This passage covers 24 T cell receptor beta chains from one sample sequenced in a study of T cell responses to AZD1222 COVID-19 vaccine. Assay used: immunoSEQ multiplex PCR; TCRdb lists only in-frame clones, some missing. The repertoire consists of about 190,000 clones, with approximately 90% occurring once and the leading ten covering 0.99%. Source: peripheral blood, taken on day 0 of AZD1222 vaccination. The origin of the receptors is an adult in good health.

The V gene is TRBV7-2, the J gene TRBJ2-7; D perhaps matches TRBD2 (5 bases). In germline, CDR1 is SGHTA, CDR2 FQGNSA. V was pared by 4 bases and J by 9 bases, with 16 bases between. The CDR3 is 13 residues long. CDR3: CASSSPIPGLQYF. The CDR3 DNA sequence: TGTGCCAGCAGCTCGCCTATACCGGGATTGCAGTACTTC.

In regard to this clone: Other DNA sequences of this sample code for an identical CDR3. V usage is TRBV9 and J usage is TRBJ2-1, with 8 bases fitting TRBD2. The CDR3 is made up of 15 amino acids. The V and J ends lost 2 bases and 0 bases, in that order; junction bases with no gene match: 1. Germline CDR1 is SGDLS and CDR2 is YYNGEE. CDR3 nucleotides: TGTGCCAGCAGCGTTGGGACTAGCTCCTACAATGAGCAGTTCTTC. As protein: CASSVGTSSYNEQFF.

The rearrangement joins TRBV15 to TRBJ2-1, with 7 bases that match TRBD2. The germline CDR1 and CDR2 sequences are LNHNV and YYDKDF (reference sequence). This CDR3 is 15 amino acids long. The V gene end was trimmed by 4 bases and the J gene end by 1 base; junction bases not matched to a gene: 4. Written as DNA, the CDR3 is TGTGCCACCAGCATACGGCGGGAGTCCTACAATGAGCAGTTCTTC. Its translation: CATSIRRESYNEQFF.

This chain connects TRBV18 to TRBJ1-2, with unresolved D. V lost 4 bases to trimming and J lost 2 bases, with 23 bases between them. Germline V gene sequence: CDR1 KGHSH, CDR2 LQKENI. The CDR3 is 18 amino acids. The CDR3 coding sequence is TGTGCCAGCTCACAAAACCTCCAATCCTTATCCGACAACTATGGCTACACCTTC. It encodes CASSQNLQSLSDNYGYTF.

This clone was observed a few times. V and J are TRBV18 and TRBJ2-1; the D is unclear. Trimming took 3 bases from V and 2 from J, leaving 8 bases between them. CDR3 length: 14 residues. Germline values: CDR1 KGHSH, CDR2 LQKENI. This chain's CDR3 is CASSPGETYNEQFF. The DNA of the CDR3 is TGTGCCAGCTCACCCGGCGAAACCTACAATGAGCAGTTCTTC.

The rearrangement links TRBV5-1 to TRBJ2-7; D remains ambiguous. Looked up from germline, CDR1 is SGHRS and CDR2 is YFSETQ. V was trimmed by 4 bases and J by 0 bases, leaving 5 bases between them. This CDR3 is 12 amino acids long. The CDR3 protein is CASSASSYEQYF. DNA of the CDR3: TGCGCCAGCAGCGCGAGCTCCTACGAGCAGTACTTC.

The chain joins TRBV5-1 to TRBJ2-7, with D perhaps TRBD1 or TRBD2 (6 bases each). V was clipped by 4 bases and J by 3 bases, with 17 bases between them. The V gene's germline CDR1 is SGHRS and CDR2 YFSETQ. The CDR3 totals 15 residues. In DNA, the CDR3 is TGCGCCAGCAGCCTCCCGGGGGCGGCAGACTACGAGCAGTACTTC. This gives the protein CASSLPGAADYEQYF. Together with reference TRBV5-1 and TRBJ2-7, the CDR3 gives the full variable domain: KAGVTQTPRYLIKTRGQQVTLSCSPISGHRSVSWYQQTPGQGLQFLFEYFSETQRNKGNFPGRFSGRQFSNSRSEMNVSTLELGDSALYLCASSLPGAADYEQYFGPGTRLTVT.

This chain links TRBV9 with TRBJ2-1; D is ambiguous. V shed 0 bases and J shed 3 bases, with 10 bases lying between them. The V gene's germline CDR1 is SGDLS and CDR2 YYNGEE. CDR3 length equals 15 residues. Here the CDR3 DNA reads TGTGCCAGCAGCGTAGCGCATAAGGGCTACAATGAGCAGTTCTTC. Residues: CASSVAHKGYNEQFF.

The chain couples TRBV7-9 to TRBJ1-4, with 11 bases identical to TRBD1. This CDR3 contains 18 residues. CDR1 SEHNR and CDR2 FQNEAQ come from the germline V gene (reference sequence). The V gene end was trimmed by 0 bases and the J gene end by 4 bases; junction bases not matched to a gene: 7. The CDR3 spells CASSLARTGGGRNEKLFF. The DNA for the CDR3 is TGTGCCAGCAGCTTAGCGCGGACAGGGGGCGGTCGTAATGAAAAACTGTTTTTT.

This clone appeared once. CDR3 sequence (DNA): TGTGCCAGCAGCGCTGGACTAGCGGGCGCTAACTACGAGCAGTACTTC. Encoded protein: CASSAGLAGANYEQYF. This sequence joins TRBV11-2 and TRBJ2-7, with 11 bases that match TRBD2. From germline, CDR1 is SGHAT and CDR2 FQNNGV. The length of the CDR3 is 16 residues. V lost 5 bases, J lost 3 bases, and 9 bases stayed unmatched.

The V and J genes are TRBV7-9 and TRBJ2-3, with a possible D match to TRBD1 (6 bases). The CDR3 runs to 15 residues. Looked up from germline, CDR1 is SEHNR and CDR2 is FQNEAQ (reference sequence). Trimming removed 5 bases from V and 0 bases from J, with 12 bases in between. CDR3 in DNA: TGTGCCAGCAGCCCATGGACAGCTAGCACAGATACGCAGTATTTT. This codes for CASSPWTASTDTQYF.

The chain combines TRBV9 with TRBJ1-2; tentatively, D is TRBD1 (5 bases). CDR3 length equals 15 residues. The ends were cut back, 2 bases at V and 6 bases at J, with 17 bases in the middle. Looked up from germline, CDR1 is SGDLS and CDR2 is YYNGEE. The CDR3 region has the DNA TGTGCCAGCAGCGTCCTAACTAGGGGAGGAGATGGCTACACCTTC. Its translation: CASSVLTRGGDGYTF.

V and J are TRBV27 and TRBJ1-1; D is ambiguous. Trimming pared 6 bases from V and 1 base from J, leaving 18 bases between. This CDR3 spans 16 amino acids. CDR1 MNHEY and CDR2 SMNVEV come from the germline V gene (reference sequence). CDR3 DNA sequence: TGTGCCAGCAGCTCCCAGTCGATTGCCAAGAACACTGAAGCTTTCTTT. Amino acid sequence: CASSSQSIAKNTEAFF.

The gene calls are TRBV15 and TRBJ2-1; TRBD2 matches at 9 bases. This CDR3 contains 16 residues. The junction had 4 bases not matched to a gene; V was cut back by 0 bases and J by 4 bases. From germline, CDR1 is LNHNV and CDR2 YYDKDF (reference sequence). The CDR3 DNA reads TGTGCCACCAGCAGAGATCGGCTAGCGGGATACAATGAGCAGTTCTTC. Translating it yields CATSRDRLAGYNEQFF.

This clone was counted between two and nine times. The V call is TRBV19, the J call TRBJ1-1; 9 bases align to TRBD1. V dropped 0 bases and J dropped 2; count of bases not matched to a gene: 7. Germline V gene data show CDR1 as LNHDA and CDR2 as SQIVND (reference sequence). This CDR3 contains 17 residues. In DNA, the CDR3 is TGTGCCAGTAGTATAGATGCCGGGACAGGGCTCAACACTGAAGCTTTCTTT. It yields the protein CASSIDAGTGLNTEAFF.

The chain employs TRBV7-9 and TRBJ1-2, with a weak D call TRBD1 (6 bases). The V gene lost 1 base and the J gene lost 9 bases, with 21 bases spanning the gap. The CDR3 is made up of 16 amino acids. Germline CDR1 is SEHNR and CDR2 is FQNEAQ (reference sequence). CDR3: CASSLVVDRASVRYTF. CDR3 nucleotide sequence: TGTGCCAGCAGCTTAGTGGTGGACAGAGCCTCCGTGCGCTACACCTTC.

The chain carries TRBV7-9 and TRBJ2-7, with 8 bases lining up with TRBD1. V trimming: 4 bases; J trimming: 3 bases; junction bases outside the gene matches: 8. CDR3 length: 15 residues. The V gene's germline CDR1 is SEHNR and CDR2 FQNEAQ (reference sequence). Written as DNA, the CDR3 is TGTGCCAGCAGCTCAACTTTCAGGGGGCTCTACGAGCAGTACTTC. Encoded protein: CASSSTFRGLYEQYF. The full variable domain, rest sourced from reference TRBV7-9 and TRBJ2-7, is DTGVSQNPRHKITKRGQNVTFRCDPISEHNRLYWYRQTLGQGPEFLTYFQNEAQLEKSRLLSDRFSAERPKGSFSTLEIQRTEQGDSAMYLCASSSTFRGLYEQYFGPGTRLTVT.

The chain combines TRBV2 with TRBJ2-7; maybe TRBD2 (6 bases). The V and J ends lost 7 bases and 2 bases respectively, with 21 bases between them. Germline V gene lookup returns CDR1 SNHLY and CDR2 FYNNEI. This CDR3 contains 16 residues. As DNA, the CDR3 is TGTGCCAGCACTCCGTCGAGGGGCGGGGTAACCTACGAGCAGTACTTC. Its translation is CASTPSRGGVTYEQYF.

This chain connects TRBV7-2 to TRBJ2-7; D perhaps matches TRBD2 (6 bases). The length of the CDR3 is 14 residues. Trimming took 2 bases from V and 4 from J, leaving 12 bases between them. CDR1 is SGHTA and CDR2 is FQGNSA in the germline V gene. The CDR3 loop reads CASSLSGDWYEQYF. Here the CDR3 DNA reads TGTGCCAGCAGCTTATCGGGGGACTGGTACGAGCAGTACTTC. The full variable domain, in which reference TRBV7-2 and TRBJ2-7 provide the parts outside the CDR3, is GAGVSQSPSNKVTEKGKDVELRCDPISGHTALYWYRQSLGQGLEFLIYFQGNSAPDKSGLPSDRFSAERTGGSVSTLTIQRTQQEDSAVYLCASSLSGDWYEQYFGPGTRLTVT.

The gene calls are TRBV14 and TRBJ1-1; no clear D. The CDR3 totals 15 residues. Per germline, CDR1 SGHDN and CDR2 FVKESK. V gave up 4 bases and J gave up 0 bases, with 12 bases separating them. The CDR3 DNA reads as TGTGCCAGCAGCCCTCGATCCCCCATGAACACTGAAGCTTTCTTT. Its protein is CASSPRSPMNTEAFF.

The rearrangement uses TRBV11-2 and TRBJ1-1; D call uncertain. V was clipped by 1 base and J by 1 base, with 10 bases between them. Germline V gene lookup returns CDR1 SGHAT and CDR2 FQNNGV. The CDR3 has 15 amino acids. The DNA for the CDR3 is TGTGCCAGCAGCTTAGTAGGGAACCCGAACACTGAAGCTTTCTTT. This translates into CASSLVGNPNTEAFF.

This sequence joins TRBV4-2 and TRBJ1-1; TRBD1 might be the D (6 bases). The CDR3 extends over 16 amino acids. Deletions cut 5 bases from V and 1 base from J, with 17 bases between. CDR1 is LGHNA and CDR2 is YNFKEQ in the germline V gene. The CDR3 is CASSDRDTTSNTEAFF. CDR3 nucleotides: TGTGCCAGCAGCGACCGGGACACCACCTCGAACACTGAAGCTTTCTTT.

The chain couples TRBV25-1 to TRBJ2-5, with TRBD1 matching over 7 bases. Germline V lookup: CDR1 MGHDK, CDR2 SYGVNS. This CDR3 region has 15 residues. V lost 3 bases to trimming and J lost 3 bases; unmatched junction nucleotides: 7. CDR3 loop: CASSDRRDSKETQYF. The CDR3 nucleotides read TGTGCCAGCAGTGATCGTAGGGACAGCAAAGAGACCCAGTACTTC. The entire variable domain, with the rest obtained from reference TRBV25-1 and TRBJ2-5, is as follows: EADIYQTPRYLVIGTGKKITLECSQTMGHDKMYWYQQDPGMELHLIHYSYGVNSTEKGDLSSESTVSRIRTEHFPLTLESARPSHTSQYLCASSDRRDSKETQYFGPGTRLLVL.

Details on this clone: Other DNA variants within this sample encode the same CDR3. The V call is TRBV6-5, the J call TRBJ1-2, with no clear D. CDR3 length: 11 residues. V was cut by 6 bases and J by 4 bases, with 6 bases left in between. Per the germline V gene, CDR1 is MNHEY and CDR2 is SVGAGI. The CDR3 spells CASRRVYGYTF. Written as DNA, the CDR3 is TGTGCCAGCAGGCGGGTCTATGGCTACACCTTC.